This TCR beta chain was found in a study of early stage breast cancer tumors. Background on the study: About 70% of the 16 invasive tumors were ER+, PR+ and HER2-. Each sample averaged approximately 10-fold read coverage.

Blood replicates held 0.5 ug DNA, tumor or normal breast approximately 1.5 ug, two each. The protocol was immunoSEQ multiplex PCR, while the TCRdb copy is restricted to in-frame clones and leaves out a portion. Here the sample spans some 48,000 clones, 65% to 90% being singletons. The sequence was collected from a person aged 45 to 59 with breast cancer. Sequencing was performed on blood.

CDR3 amino acids: CASSESRRVGGTPETQYF. The DNA for the CDR3 is TGCGCCAGCAGTGAGTCGAGGAGGGTAGGGGGAACGCCCGAGACCCAGTACTTC. The V and J genes are TRBV10-1 and TRBJ2-5; D possibly uses TRBD1 or TRBD2 (6 bases each). Germline CDR1 and CDR2: WNHNN and SYGVQD (reference sequence). The CDR3 runs 18 residues. V was shortened by 0 bases and J by 5 bases, with 22 bases between the two germline ends.